Listed here are 14 T cell receptor beta chains from one sample, sequenced in a study of shared clonotypes between healthy human individuals. Clones were sequenced by immunoSEQ multiplex PCR, and TCRdb holds only the in-frame ones, with some missing. The top ten hold 0.14% of the sample, which has approximately 2.5 million clones, more than 80% seen once. The sequenced sample consisted of naive CD4+ T cells sorted from blood. This sample's subset: CD45RA+ positively selected. The origin of the receptors is a man aged 18 to 35 in good health.

The chain carries TRBV5-4 and TRBJ2-3; 16 bases are a match to TRBD2. The CDR3 runs 16 residues. V lost 4 bases to trimming and J lost 6 bases; unmatched junction nucleotides: 5. Germline V lookup: CDR1 SGHNT, CDR2 YYREEE (reference sequence). CDR3 residues: CASSPGTSGRVDTQYF. The CDR3 bases are TGTGCCAGCAGCCCTGGGACTAGCGGGAGGGTGGATACGCAGTATTTT.

With regard to this clone: Other DNA sequences in this specimen translate into the identical CDR3. This rearrangement joins TRBV5-1 to TRBJ1-1; D is uncertain. The germline gives CDR1 SGHRS, CDR2 YFSETQ. This CDR3 is 13 amino acids long. Trimming removed 0 bases at V and 1 base at J, with 4 bases between. The CDR3 region has the DNA TGCGCCAGCAGCTTGGGTCGGAACACTGAAGCTTTCTTT. This sequence encodes CASSLGRNTEAFF.

For the CDR3, the DNA is TGCAGCGTTGAAAAAGGGGTCGGAGAGACCCAGTACTTC. This codes for CSVEKGVGETQYF. V is TRBV29-1 and J is TRBJ2-5; maybe TRBD1 (5 bases). Germline CDR1 SQVTM, CDR2 ANQGSEA. This CDR3 has 13 residues. V lost 2 bases, J lost 4 bases, and 11 bases lay in between.

The chain is built from TRBV5-5 and TRBJ2-5, with no clear D. CDR3 length: 13 amino acids. V was cut by 2 bases and J by 2 bases, with 7 bases left in between. CDR1 and CDR2 (germline): SGHKS, YYEKEE (reference sequence). CDR3 loop: CASSFTDQETQYF. As DNA, the CDR3 is TGTGCCAGCAGCTTCACGGATCAAGAGACCCAGTACTTC.

A note on this clone: The same CDR3 arises from other DNA sequences in this sample as well. The chain is built from TRBV9 and TRBJ2-5; D is uncertain. This CDR3 has 13 amino acids. The V end lost 0 bases, the J end lost 5 bases, and 8 bases lay between the germline ends. Germline-derived CDR1 and CDR2 are SGDLS and YYNGEE. The CDR3 sequence: CASSVEPGETQYF. The DNA of the CDR3 is TGTGCCAGCAGCGTAGAGCCCGGGGAGACCCAGTACTTC. Using reference TRBV9 and TRBJ2-5 for the parts outside the CDR3, the full variable domain is DSGVTQTPKHLITATGQRVTLRCSPRSGDLSVYWYQQSLDQGLQFLIQYYNGEERAKGNILERFSAQQFPDLHSELNLSSLELGDSALYFCASSVEPGETQYFGPGTRLLVL.

The chain employs TRBV6-5 and TRBJ1-2; D unclear. The CDR3 covers 14 residues. Trimming took 6 bases from V and 4 from J, leaving 15 bases between them. Germline CDR1 MNHEY, CDR2 SVGAGI. The CDR3 bases are TGTGCCAGCAGGACCCCGGAACAGTTCTATGGCTACACCTTC. It translates to CASRTPEQFYGYTF.

V gene TRBV9 combines with J gene TRBJ2-3, with D unclear. CDR1 SGDLS and CDR2 YYNGEE come from the germline V gene. CDR3 length: 14 amino acids. Trimming left V 4 bases short and J 2 bases short, with 11 bases between. The CDR3 DNA reads TGTGCCAGCAGCAAGGGCCAGCCCACAGATACGCAGTATTTT. Protein product: CASSKGQPTDTQYF.

The gene calls are TRBV2 and TRBJ2-3; tentatively, D is TRBD2 (6 bases). The germline V and J ends were trimmed by 3 bases and 0 bases, with 10 bases remaining between them. Germline V CDR1 and CDR2: SNHLY, FYNNEI. The length of the CDR3 is 15 residues. The CDR3 DNA reads TGTGCCAGCAGTGAGGGGGAGGCTAGCACAGATACGCAGTATTTT. Encoded protein: CASSEGEASTDTQYF.

This clone turned up a few times. Other DNA sequences in this sample translate to the same CDR3. The rearrangement links TRBV5-1 to TRBJ1-1; D ambiguous. Trimming took off 0 bases at V and 1 base at J, with 4 bases between the two ends. Germline CDR1 SGHRS, CDR2 YFSETQ. The CDR3 totals 13 residues. In DNA, the CDR3 is TGCGCCAGCAGCTTGGCGGCGAACACTGAAGCTTTCTTT. Protein product: CASSLAANTEAFF.

Notes on this clone: This sample includes further DNA sequences coding for the same CDR3. V and J are TRBV7-9 and TRBJ2-1; 10 bases fit TRBD2. The CDR3 runs 15 residues. Germline trimming cut 1 base from V and 6 bases from J; bases unmatched to any gene: 3. Germline V gene data show CDR1 as SEHNR and CDR2 as FQNEAQ (reference sequence). Here the CDR3 DNA reads TGTGCCAGCAGCTTAGTAGCGGGAGGTCTCAATGAGCAGTTCTTC. This encodes CASSLVAGGLNEQFF.

This chain uses TRBV5-4 with TRBJ1-1; D gene ambiguous. CDR1 SGHNT and CDR2 YYREEE come from the germline V gene (reference sequence). The V end lost 0 bases, the J end lost 1 base, and 7 bases lay between the germline ends. The CDR3 is 14 amino acids. This chain's CDR3 is CASSLERTNTEAFF. In nucleotides, the CDR3 is TGTGCCAGCAGCTTGGAACGAACGAACACTGAAGCTTTCTTT.

The chain links TRBV28 to TRBJ2-2; 8 bases align to TRBD1. CDR3 size: 15 residues. Germline values: CDR1 MDHEN, CDR2 SYDVKM. V dropped 4 bases and J dropped 0; count of bases not matched to a gene: 1. CDR3 in DNA: TGTGCCAGCAGTTCACAGGGGGCGAACACCGGGGAGCTGTTTTTT. It is translated as CASSSQGANTGELFF.

Turning to this clone: Different DNA sequences within this sample yield the same CDR3. The chain has TRBV5-1 and TRBJ2-2; D might be TRBD2 (6 bases). The germline CDR1 and CDR2 sequences are SGHRS and YFSETQ. V lost 4 bases and J 1 base, leaving 8 bases between the germline ends. The CDR3 has 14 amino acids. CDR3 amino acids: CASSPGGNTGELFF. The DNA of the CDR3 is TGCGCCAGCAGCCCCGGGGGGAACACCGGGGAGCTGTTTTTT.

This clone appeared once. A read error may account for a junction end that differs from germline. CDR3: CATSESGGPEWGTDTQYF. As DNA, the CDR3 is TGTGCCACCAGTGAATCCGGGGGACCGGAATGGGGCACAGATACGCAGTATTTT. The chain uses TRBV6-1 and TRBJ2-3; D is possibly TRBD2 (6 bases). The germline V gene has CDR1 MNHNS and CDR2 SASEGT. The CDR3 length is 18 residues.